The clone carrying this TCR beta chain showed up just a few times. The source of the sample is a study of blood T cell repertoires in COVID-19. For the study at large: Sources were T cells, B-cell-depleted T cells, or PBMCs; the material itself was cDNA or gDNA.

The germline gives CDR1 ENHRY, CDR2 SYGVKD. V was clipped by 0 bases and J by 2 bases; unmatched bases: 6. CDR3 length equals 17 residues. Original methodology: Scientists estimated how many nucleated cells there were by amplifying reference gene primers. Only in-frame clones appear in the TCRdb table, and some are missing; sequencing was by immunoSEQ multiplex PCR. That table supplies the V and J calls and clone size; D and trimming were determined from the DNA. The top ten hold 1.9% of the sample, which has approximately 270,000 clones, approximately 85% seen once. Membership in each cohort depended on participant-reported clinical history.

Sequencing was performed on PBMCs or T cells enriched from blood (not recorded which). The chain recombines TRBV10-3 with TRBJ2-2, with 7 nucleotides matching TRBD2. The source is a woman aged 45-65 years who had recovered from COVID-19. CDR3 amino acids: CAISESNLAGNTGELFF. The CDR3 DNA reads as TGTGCCATCAGTGAGTCGAACTTAGCGGGCAACACCGGGGAGCTGTTTTTT.